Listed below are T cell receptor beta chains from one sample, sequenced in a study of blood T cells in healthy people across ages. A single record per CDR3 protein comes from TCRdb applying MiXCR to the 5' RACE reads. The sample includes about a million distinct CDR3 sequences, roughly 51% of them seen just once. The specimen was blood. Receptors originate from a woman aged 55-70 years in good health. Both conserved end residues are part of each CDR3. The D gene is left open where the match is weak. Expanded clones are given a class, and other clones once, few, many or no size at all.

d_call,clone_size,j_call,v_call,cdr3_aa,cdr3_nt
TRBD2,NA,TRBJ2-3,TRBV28,CASSLRLADTEDTQYF,TGTGCCAGCAGTTTACGCCTAGCGGACACGGAAGATACGCAGTATTTT
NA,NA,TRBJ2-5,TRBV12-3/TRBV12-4,CASSLGGVVSLRETQYF,TGTGCCAGCAGTTTAGGGGGCGTCGTTAGTCTTAGAGAGACCCAGTACTTC
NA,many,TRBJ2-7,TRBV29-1,CSVEEQYEQYF,TGCAGCGTTGAAGAGCAGTACGAGCAGTACTTC
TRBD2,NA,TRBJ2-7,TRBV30,CAWNSGRAEEQYF,TGTGCCTGGAACAGCGGGAGGGCGGAAGAGCAGTACTTC
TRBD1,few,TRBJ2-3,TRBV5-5,CASSFAGTGSTDTQYF,TGTGCCAGCAGCTTCGCCGGGACAGGGAGCACAGATACGCAGTATTTT
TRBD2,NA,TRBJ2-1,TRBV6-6,CASSKGLADNEQFF,TGTGCCAGCAGCAAGGGACTAGCGGACAATGAGCAGTTCTTC
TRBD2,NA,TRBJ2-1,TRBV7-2,CASSGRTSGSDEQFF,TGTGCCAGCAGCGGGAGGACTAGCGGGAGCGATGAGCAGTTCTTC
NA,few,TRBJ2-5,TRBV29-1,CSGLGHQETQYF,TGCAGCGGGCTAGGACACCAAGAGACCCAGTACTTC
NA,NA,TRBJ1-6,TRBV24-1,CATSDRRTDYEPSPLHF,TGTGCCACCAGTGACCGCCGTACGGACTACGAGCCTTCACCCCTCCACTTT
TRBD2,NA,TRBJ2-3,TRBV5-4,CASSSGGAVDTQYF,TGTGCCAGCAGCTCGGGGGGGGCTGTAGATACGCAGTATTTT
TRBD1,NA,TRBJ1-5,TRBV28,CASSLLTFKDRAHQPQHF,TGTGCCAGCAGTTTACTAACGTTTAAGGACAGGGCGCATCAGCCCCAGCATTTT
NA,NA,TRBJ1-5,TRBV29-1,CSVGTSTGQPQHF,TGCAGCGTGGGGACCTCAACTGGACAGCCCCAGCATTTT
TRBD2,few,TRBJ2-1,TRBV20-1,CSASNSGRSNEQFF,TGCAGTGCTTCCAATAGCGGGAGGTCCAATGAGCAGTTCTTC
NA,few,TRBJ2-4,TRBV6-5,CASRDPRWAKNIQYF,TGTGCCAGCAGGGATCCCCGGTGGGCCAAAAACATTCAGTACTTC
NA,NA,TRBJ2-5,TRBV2,CASSDTQETQYF,TGTGCCAGCAGTGACACACAAGAGACCCAGTACTTC
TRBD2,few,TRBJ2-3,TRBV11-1,CASSLRRGIPREGEEDTQYF,TGTGCCAGCAGCTTGAGGCGGGGTATACCACGGGAGGGCGAAGAAGATACGCAGTATTTT
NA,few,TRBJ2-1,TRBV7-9,CASSRFQGDPYNEQFF,TGTGCCAGCAGCCGATTCCAGGGTGATCCGTACAATGAGCAGTTCTTC
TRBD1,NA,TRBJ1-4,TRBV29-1,CSVDWQGAGEKLFF,TGCAGCGTTGATTGGCAGGGGGCGGGTGAAAAACTGTTTTTT
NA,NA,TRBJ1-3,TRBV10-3,CAISPREGAGNTIYF,TGTGCCATCAGTCCCCGCGAGGGAGCCGGAAACACCATATATTTT
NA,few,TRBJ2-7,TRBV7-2,CASSLYHSYEQYF,TGTGCCAGCAGCTTATACCACTCCTACGAGCAGTACTTC
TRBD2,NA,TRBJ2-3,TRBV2,CASRVAGHTDTQYF,TGTGCCAGCAGAGTAGCGGGGCACACAGATACGCAGTATTTT
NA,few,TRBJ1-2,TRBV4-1,CASSQVYSSRYGYTF,TGCGCCAGCAGCCAAGTGTACAGTTCAAGATATGGCTACACCTTC
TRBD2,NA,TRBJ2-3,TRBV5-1,CASSLGGRTTDTQYF,TGCGCCAGCAGCTTGGGCGGGAGGACCACAGATACGCAGTATTTT
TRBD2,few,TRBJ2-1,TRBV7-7,CASSLGLAGGLNEQFF,TGTGCCAGCAGCTTGGGACTAGCGGGAGGGTTGAATGAGCAGTTCTTC
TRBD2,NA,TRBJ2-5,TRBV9,CASNAAGGRETQYF,TGTGCCAGCAATGCAGCGGGAGGAAGAGAGACCCAGTACTTC
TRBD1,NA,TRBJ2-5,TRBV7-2,CASSRRGPETQYF,TGTGCCAGCAGCCGCAGGGGGCCGGAGACCCAGTACTTC
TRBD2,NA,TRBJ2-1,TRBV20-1,CSAKLAGVYEQFF,TGCAGTGCTAAACTAGCGGGAGTGTATGAGCAGTTCTTC
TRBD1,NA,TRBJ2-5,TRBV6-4,CASSEDRGRPQYF,TGTGCCAGCAGTGAGGACAGGGGACGGCCCCAGTACTTC
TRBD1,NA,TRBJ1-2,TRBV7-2,CASSPRTGLNYGYTF,TGTGCCAGCAGCCCTCGGACAGGACTTAACTATGGCTACACCTTC
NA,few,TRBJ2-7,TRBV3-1,CASSQLPTRNYEQYF,TGTGCCAGCAGCCAACTCCCGACTAGAAACTACGAGCAGTACTTC
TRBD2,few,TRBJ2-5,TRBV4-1,CASSFSLAGGLETQYF,TGCGCCAGCAGCTTCTCTCTAGCGGGAGGGCTTGAGACCCAGTACTTC
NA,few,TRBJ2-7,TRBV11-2,CASSLTGLFVQYF,TGTGCCAGCAGCTTAACGGGACTCTTTGTGCAGTACTTC
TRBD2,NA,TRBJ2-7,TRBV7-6,CASSLGLAGPSYEQYF,TGTGCCAGCAGCTTGGGACTAGCGGGACCTTCCTACGAGCAGTACTTC
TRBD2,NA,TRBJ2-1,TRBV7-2,CASSLRTSGRVVYEQFF,TGTGCCAGCAGCTTGAGGACTAGCGGGAGGGTGGTCTATGAGCAGTTCTTC
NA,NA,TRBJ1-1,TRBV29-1,CSADGDSEAFF,TGCAGCGCTGACGGGGACTCTGAAGCTTTCTTT
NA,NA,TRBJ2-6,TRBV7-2,CASSLGSPNSGANVLTF,TGTGCCAGCAGCTTAGGTAGCCCGAACTCTGGGGCCAACGTCCTGACTTTC
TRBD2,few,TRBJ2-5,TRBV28,CASSLAVAGERETQYF,TGTGCCAGCAGTTTAGCGGTAGCGGGAGAACGCGAGACCCAGTACTTC
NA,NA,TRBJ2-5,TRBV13,CASSWSLGTQYF,TGTGCCAGCAGCTGGAGTCTGGGGACCCAGTACTTC
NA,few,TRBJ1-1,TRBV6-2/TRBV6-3,CASRDVGGATEAFF,TGTGCCAGCAGGGACGTGGGGGGGGCGACTGAAGCTTTCTTT
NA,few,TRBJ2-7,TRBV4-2,CASSHYGEQPYEQYF,TGTGCCAGCAGCCATTATGGGGAACAGCCTTACGAGCAGTACTTC
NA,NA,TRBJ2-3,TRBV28,CAGSLLGTDTQYF,TGTGCCGGCAGTTTATTGGGCACAGATACGCAGTATTTT
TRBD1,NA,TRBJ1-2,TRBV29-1,CSASPTGSNYGYTF,TGCAGCGCCAGCCCGACAGGGTCTAACTATGGCTACACCTTC
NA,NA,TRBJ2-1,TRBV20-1,CSARDLDNEQFF,TGCAGTGCTAGAGATCTTGACAATGAGCAGTTCTTC